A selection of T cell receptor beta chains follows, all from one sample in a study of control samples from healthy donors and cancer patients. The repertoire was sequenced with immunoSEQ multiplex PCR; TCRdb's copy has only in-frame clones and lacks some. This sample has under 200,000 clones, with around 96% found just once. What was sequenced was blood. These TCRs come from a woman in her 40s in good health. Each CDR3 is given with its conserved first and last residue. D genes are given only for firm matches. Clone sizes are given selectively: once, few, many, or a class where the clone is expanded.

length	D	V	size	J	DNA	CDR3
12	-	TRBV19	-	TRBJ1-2	TGTGCCAGTAACCCGACAGGCTATGGCTACACCTTC	CASNPTGYGYTF
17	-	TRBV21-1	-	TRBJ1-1	TGTGCCAGCAGCAAGCCGGGACAGGGCAGACCGAACACTGAAGCTTTCTTT	CASSKPGQGRPNTEAFF
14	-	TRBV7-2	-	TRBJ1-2	TGTGCCAGCAGGTTCGACAGGTTTCTTGGTGGCTACACCTTC	CASRFDRFLGGYTF
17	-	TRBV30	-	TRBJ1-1	TGTGCCTGGAGTGTCGGGCCGGGACACCACGTTCGCACTGAAGCTTTCTTT	CAWSVGPGHHVRTEAFF
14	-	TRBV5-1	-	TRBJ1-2	TGCGCCAGCAGCCCGCCGAACAGGGATTATGGCTACACCTTC	CASSPPNRDYGYTF
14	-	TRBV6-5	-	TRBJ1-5	TGTGCCAGCAGTCCGACAGATAGAAATCAGCCCCAGCATTTT	CASSPTDRNQPQHF
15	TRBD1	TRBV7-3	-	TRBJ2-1	TGTGCCAGCAGCCCAGTGGGGACAGGTTACAATGAGCAGTTCTTC	CASSPVGTGYNEQFF
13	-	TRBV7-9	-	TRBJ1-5	TGTGCCAGCAGCTTAGGAGGGGACCAGCCCCAGCATTTT	CASSLGGDQPQHF
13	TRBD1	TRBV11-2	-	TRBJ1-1	TGTGCCAGCAGCATGGACAGGGACACTGAAGCTTTCTTT	CASSMDRDTEAFF
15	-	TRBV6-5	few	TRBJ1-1	TGTGCCAGCACCTCGTTGAACAGTCCTTTTACTGAAGCTTTCTTT	CASTSLNSPFTEAFF
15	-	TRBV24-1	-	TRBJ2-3	TGTGCCACCGGAGGGTCTTTAGGACATACAGATACGCAGTATTTT	CATGGSLGHTDTQYF
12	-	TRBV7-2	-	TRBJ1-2	TGTGCCAGCAGCTCCCTCTCCCGAGGCTACACCTTC	CASSSLSRGYTF
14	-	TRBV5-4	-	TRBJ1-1	TGTGCCAGCAGCGGAACAGGGCCTGACACTGAAGCTTTCTTT	CASSGTGPDTEAFF
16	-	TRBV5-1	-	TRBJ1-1	TGCGCCAGCAGCGATCGGGACCGCGGAATGAACACTGAAGCTTTCTTT	CASSDRDRGMNTEAFF
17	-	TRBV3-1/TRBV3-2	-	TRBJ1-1	TGTGCCAGCAGCCCTCGGGGGGGTACCCTTCGAAAGACTGAAGCTTTCTTT	CASSPRGGTLRKTEAFF
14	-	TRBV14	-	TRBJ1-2	TGTGCCAGCAGCCAAGAGACAGGAATCTATGGCTACACCTTC	CASSQETGIYGYTF
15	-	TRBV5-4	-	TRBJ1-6	TGTGCCAGCAGCTTGGGATGGGGCAATAATTCACCCCTCCACTTT	CASSLGWGNNSPLHF
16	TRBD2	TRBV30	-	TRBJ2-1	TGTGCCTGGAGTCGACCGGGACTAGCGGCATACAATGAGCAGTTCTTC	CAWSRPGLAAYNEQFF
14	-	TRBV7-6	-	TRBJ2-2	TGTGCCAGCAGCTTAGCCAGGGGGGCCGGGGAGCTGTTTTTT	CASSLARGAGELFF
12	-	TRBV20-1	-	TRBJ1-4	TGCAGTGCTAGTTACCCCGGTGGGGAACTGTTTTTT	CSASYPGGELFF
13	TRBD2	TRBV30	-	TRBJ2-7	TGTGCCGGAGCCGGGACTAGCGGGGGGGAGCAGTACTTC	CAGAGTSGGEQYF
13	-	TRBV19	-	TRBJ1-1	TGTGCCAGTAGTAGAGACCGTGTCACTGAAGCTTTCTTT	CASSRDRVTEAFF
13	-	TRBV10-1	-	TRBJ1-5	TGCGCCAGCAGTGTCTCGAGAAATCAGCCCCAGCATTTT	CASSVSRNQPQHF
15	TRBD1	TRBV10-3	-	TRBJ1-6	TGTGCCATCAGGGGGACAGGGAACTATAATTCACCCCTCCACTTT	CAIRGTGNYNSPLHF
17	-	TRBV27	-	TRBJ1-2	TGTGCCAGCAGTCCCTCCACCCTGACAGTTTCTAACTATGGCTACACCTTC	CASSPSTLTVSNYGYTF
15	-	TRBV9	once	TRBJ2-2	TGTGCCAGCAGAAAGAGTGGGATAAACACCGGGGAGCTGTTTTTT	CASRKSGINTGELFF
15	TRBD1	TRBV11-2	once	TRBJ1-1	TGTGCCAGCAGCTTACGCGGGACAGGTAGCACTGAAGCTTTCTTT	CASSLRGTGSTEAFF
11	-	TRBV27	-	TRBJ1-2	TGTGCCAGCAGCAAGGGGCATGGCTACACCTTC	CASSKGHGYTF
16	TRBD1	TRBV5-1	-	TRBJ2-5	TGCGCCAGCAGCTCTACAGGGGTCACGTTACAAGAGACCCAGTACTTC	CASSSTGVTLQETQYF
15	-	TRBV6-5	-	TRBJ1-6	TGTGCCAGCAGTTACAGGGCGTACACCGATTCACCCCTCCACTTT	CASSYRAYTDSPLHF
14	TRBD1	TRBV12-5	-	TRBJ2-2	TGTGCTAGTGGTCGGACAGGATACACCGGGGAGCTGTTTTTT	CASGRTGYTGELFF
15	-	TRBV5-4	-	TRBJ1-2	TGTGCCAGCAGCTTGGGACCGGACCCTATCTTGTTCTACACCTTC	CASSLGPDPILFYTF
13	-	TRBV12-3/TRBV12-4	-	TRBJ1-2	TGTGCCAGCAGTTTAAGGACGCCGGGTGGCTACACCTTC	CASSLRTPGGYTF
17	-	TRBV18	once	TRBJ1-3	TGTGCCAGCTCACTATCAAGTTCCGTTAGCTCTGGAAACACCATATATTTT	CASSLSSSVSSGNTIYF
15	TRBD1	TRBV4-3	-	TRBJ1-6	TGCGCCAGCAGCCAAGGGGACAGGGATAATTCACCCCTCCACTTT	CASSQGDRDNSPLHF
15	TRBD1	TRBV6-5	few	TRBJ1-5	TGTGCCAGCAGTACCGGGACAGGAGGGAATCAGCCCCAGCATTTT	CASSTGTGGNQPQHF
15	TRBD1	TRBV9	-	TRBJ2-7	TGTGCCAGCAGCGCTAGCGGGACAGGGGGCTACGAGCAGTACTTC	CASSASGTGGYEQYF
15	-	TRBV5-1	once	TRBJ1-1	TGCGCCAGCAGCCAGAAGACCGATTTGAACACTGAAGCTTTCTTT	CASSQKTDLNTEAFF
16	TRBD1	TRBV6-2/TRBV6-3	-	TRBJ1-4	TGTGCCAGCAGTTATCCGGAGGGACAGGCAAATGAAAAACTGTTTTTT	CASSYPEGQANEKLFF
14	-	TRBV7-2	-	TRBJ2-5	TGTGCCAGCAGCTTAGTTGTGGGTTGGGAGACCCAGTACTTC	CASSLVVGWETQYF
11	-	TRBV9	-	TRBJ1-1	TGTGCCAGCAGTTCTGGCACTGAAGCTTTCTTT	CASSSGTEAFF
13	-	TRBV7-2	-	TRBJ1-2	TGTGCCAGCAGCTTAACCAGGTACTATGGCTACACCTTC	CASSLTRYYGYTF
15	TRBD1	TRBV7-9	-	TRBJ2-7	TGTGCCAGCAGCTTAGTAGGGACAGGATCGGTTGGGCAGTACTTC	CASSLVGTGSVGQYF
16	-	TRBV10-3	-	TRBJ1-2	TGTGCCATCAGTGATACTACAGGAAAGTCCGACTATGGCTACACCTTC	CAISDTTGKSDYGYTF
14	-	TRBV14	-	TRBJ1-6	TGTGCCAGCAGCCAAGTATTAGGAGATTCACCCCTCCACTTT	CASSQVLGDSPLHF
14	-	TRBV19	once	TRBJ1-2	TGTGCCAGTAGTATCCCGGGCAGCCTCTATGGCTACACCTTC	CASSIPGSLYGYTF